This TCR beta chain comes out of a study of T cell changes during pregnancy in multiple sclerosis. Data came from immunoSEQ multiplex PCR; TCRdb stores just in-frame clones and leaves some out. The table shows over 45,000 clones, with under 90% occurring only once. Trimming pared 0 bases from V and 8 bases from J, leaving 5 bases between. The CDR3 spans 12 residues. The germline gives CDR1 SGHVS, CDR2 FNYEAQ. The input for sequencing was peripheral blood, taken in the first trimester of pregnancy. The sequence came from a female donor in good health, enrolled as a control in a pregnancy study. The chain combines TRBV7-6 with TRBJ2-1; D gene uncertain. The CDR3 DNA sequence: TGTGCCAGCAGCTTAGCTCAGGATGAGCAGTTCTTC. As protein: CASSLAQDEQFF.